This TCR beta chain was sequenced for a study of cytomegalovirus exposure and HLA in healthy donors. Findings and limits, study-wide: Later work found that TCR association rates differed between HLA loci; DRB1 had the most and HLA-C the fewest. Some TCR beta chains (164 of them) were listed as cytomegalovirus-associated.

Comment on this clone: Its antigen is undetermined.

Both 60 Vbeta primers and 13 Jbeta primers went into the PCR. The protocol was immunoSEQ multiplex PCR, while the TCRdb copy is restricted to in-frame clones and leaves out a portion. The table records under 200,000 clones, around 68% of them present only once. Germline CDR1 reads MRHNA; CDR2 reads SNTAGT. Trimming removed 8 bases from V and 6 bases from J, with 14 bases in between. The CDR3 covers 14 residues. The sequenced sample consisted of PBMCs. The chain carries TRBV6-4 and TRBJ1-6; TRBD1 is a possible D gene (6 bases). The sequence was collected from a man in his forties or fifties in good health and CMV-seronegative. DNA of the CDR3: TGTGCCAGCTATTCGGGACATTTTAATTCACCCCTCCACTTT. Translation gives CASYSGHFNSPLHF.